The rows below give T cell receptor beta chains drawn from one sample of a study of cytomegalovirus exposure and HLA in healthy donors. Only in-frame clones appear in the TCRdb table, and some are missing; sequencing was by immunoSEQ multiplex PCR. Of approximately 130,000 clones in the sample, more than 65% were seen once. The sequenced sample was PBMCs. Source of these receptors: a man aged 18 to 29 in good health and CMV-seropositive. Both conserved end residues are trimmed from each CDR3. Expanded clones get a size class; other rows say once, few or many, or leave the size out.

j_gene | abundance | v_gene | CDR3aa
TRBJ2-7 | few | TRBV9 | ASSVGGLGAYEQY
TRBJ2-1 | . | TRBV5-1 | ASSQDRSYTNEQF
TRBJ2-7 | . | TRBV14 | ASSQDRGEFYEQY
TRBJ2-4 | once | TRBV5-6 | ASSLGASGGRNIQY
TRBJ1-2 | . | TRBV11-2 | ASSTRQGYYGYT
TRBJ2-7 | . | TRBV21-1 | GRGLAGSEQY
TRBJ1-6 | . | TRBV6-1 | ASSEEEKASPLH
TRBJ2-1 | . | TRBV7-9 | ASSNIDSGSEGNEQF
TRBJ2-3 | once | TRBV29-1 | SVEGLAQNKDTQY
TRBJ2-7 | . | TRBV10-2 | ASSARSLPYEQY
TRBJ2-5 | . | TRBV7-8 | ASSPPGLASETQY
TRBJ2-1 | . | TRBV6-6 | ASSTGLRYNEQF
TRBJ2-7 | . | TRBV27 | ASRPSGGLSYEQY
TRBJ2-1 | . | TRBV7-3 | ASSLTGLAGGHEQF
TRBJ1-1 | . | TRBV28 | ASSPDLRGEAF
TRBJ1-2 | . | TRBV29-1 | SVERYGVNYGYT
TRBJ2-1 | . | TRBV7-6 | ASSSGQNNNEQF
TRBJ2-2 | . | TRBV2 | ASSGGLSTGELF
TRBJ1-2 | . | TRBV6-5 | ASSYSNRYGYT
TRBJ2-1 | few | TRBV5-8 | ASSFTGQRYNEQF
TRBJ2-7 | . | TRBV28 | ASSQRQGSYEQY
TRBJ1-5 | . | TRBV6-1 | ASSVGGGRQPQH
TRBJ2-7 | . | TRBV27 | ASSSSSYEQC